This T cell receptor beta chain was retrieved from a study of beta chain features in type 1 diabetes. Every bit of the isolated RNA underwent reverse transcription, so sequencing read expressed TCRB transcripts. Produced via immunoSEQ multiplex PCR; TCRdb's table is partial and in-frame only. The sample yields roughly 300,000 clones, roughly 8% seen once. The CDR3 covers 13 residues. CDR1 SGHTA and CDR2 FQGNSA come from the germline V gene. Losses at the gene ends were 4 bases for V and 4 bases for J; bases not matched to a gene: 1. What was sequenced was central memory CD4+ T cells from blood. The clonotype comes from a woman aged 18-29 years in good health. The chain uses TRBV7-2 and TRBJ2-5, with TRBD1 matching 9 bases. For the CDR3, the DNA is TGTGCCAGCAGCTGGGACAGGGCAGAGACCCAGTACTTC. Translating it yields CASSWDRAETQYF. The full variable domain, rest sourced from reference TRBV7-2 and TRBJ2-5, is GAGVSQSPSNKVTEKGKDVELRCDPISGHTALYWYRQSLGQGLEFLIYFQGNSAPDKSGLPSDRFSAERTGGSVSTLTIQRTQQEDSAVYLCASSWDRAETQYFGPGTRLLVL.